This T cell receptor beta chain was identified in a study of T-cell memory formation after mild COVID-19. Study results and limitations: CD4+ bias marked clones expanding day 15 to 37, unlike balanced contracting clones.

The table lists this clonotype with a few counts. Its specificity is not known. TCRdb passed the 5' RACE reads through MiXCR, listing each CDR3 protein once. The sample gives about 470,000 distinct CDR3 sequences, approximately 23% of which show up once; around 12% is in the top ten. Trimming at V came to 5 bases and at J to 4 bases, leaving 4 bases not matched to a gene. This CDR3 contains 15 residues. Germline lookup yields CDR1 SNHLY and CDR2 FYNNEI. Source material: PBMCs or a T cell subset sorted from them (not recorded which). This sequence originates from an adult woman who had mild COVID-19 (a few samples of this study predate the infection). Cell type and time point are not known. The chain employs TRBV2 and TRBJ2-1, with 11 nucleotides matching TRBD2. For the CDR3, the DNA is TGTGCCAGCAGTAAGACTAGCGGGATATACAATGAGCAGTTCTTC. Translating gives CASSKTSGIYNEQFF.